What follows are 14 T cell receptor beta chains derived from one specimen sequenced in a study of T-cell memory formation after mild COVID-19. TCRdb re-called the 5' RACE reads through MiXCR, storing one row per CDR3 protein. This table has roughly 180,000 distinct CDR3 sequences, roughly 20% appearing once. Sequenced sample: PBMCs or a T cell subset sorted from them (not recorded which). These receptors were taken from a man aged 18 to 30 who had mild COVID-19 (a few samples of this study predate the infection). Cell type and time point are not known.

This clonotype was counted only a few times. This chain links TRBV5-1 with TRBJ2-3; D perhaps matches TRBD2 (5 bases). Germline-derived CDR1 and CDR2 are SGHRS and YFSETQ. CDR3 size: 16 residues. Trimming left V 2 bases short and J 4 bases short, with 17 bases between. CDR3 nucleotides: TGCGCCAGCAGCTTCACATCGACTACCACCCCAGATACGCAGTATTTT. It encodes CASSFTSTTTPDTQYF.

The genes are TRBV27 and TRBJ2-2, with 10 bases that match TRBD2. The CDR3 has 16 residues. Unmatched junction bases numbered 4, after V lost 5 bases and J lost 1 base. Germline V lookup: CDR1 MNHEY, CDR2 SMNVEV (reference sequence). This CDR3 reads CASSMRTSGNTGELFF. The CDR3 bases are TGTGCCAGCAGTATGCGGACTAGCGGGAACACCGGGGAGCTGTTTTTT.

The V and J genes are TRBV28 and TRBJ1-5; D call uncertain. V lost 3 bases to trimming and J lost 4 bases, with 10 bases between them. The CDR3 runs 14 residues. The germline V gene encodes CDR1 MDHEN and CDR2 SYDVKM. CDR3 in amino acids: CASSLIAGNQPQHF. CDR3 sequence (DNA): TGTGCCAGCAGTTTGATCGCAGGTAATCAGCCCCAGCATTTT.

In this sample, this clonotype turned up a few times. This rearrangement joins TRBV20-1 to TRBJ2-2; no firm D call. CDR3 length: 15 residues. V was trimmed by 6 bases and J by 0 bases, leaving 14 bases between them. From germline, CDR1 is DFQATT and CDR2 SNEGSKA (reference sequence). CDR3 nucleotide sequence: TGCAGTGCCACGTCCCGGGCTACGAACACCGGGGAGCTGTTTTTT. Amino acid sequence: CSATSRATNTGELFF.

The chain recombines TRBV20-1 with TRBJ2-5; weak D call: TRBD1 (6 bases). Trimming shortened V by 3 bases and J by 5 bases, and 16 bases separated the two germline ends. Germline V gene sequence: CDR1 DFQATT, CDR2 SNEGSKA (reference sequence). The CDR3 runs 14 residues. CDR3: CSASTGSSQETQYF. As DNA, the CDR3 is TGCAGTGCTAGCACAGGGTCATCTCAGGAGACCCAGTACTTC.

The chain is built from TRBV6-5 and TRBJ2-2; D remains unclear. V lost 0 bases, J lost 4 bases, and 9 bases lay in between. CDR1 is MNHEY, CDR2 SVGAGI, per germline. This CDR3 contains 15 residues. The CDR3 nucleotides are TGTGCCAGCAGTTACTCGTCGGCCTTCACCGGGGAGCTGTTTTTT. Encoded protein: CASSYSSAFTGELFF.

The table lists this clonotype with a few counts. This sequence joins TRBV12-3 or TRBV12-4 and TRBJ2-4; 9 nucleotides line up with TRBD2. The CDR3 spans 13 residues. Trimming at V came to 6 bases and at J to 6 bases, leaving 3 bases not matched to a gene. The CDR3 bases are TGTGCCAGCAGCGTTAGCGGGGGAAACATTCAGTACTTC. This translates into CASSVSGGNIQYF.

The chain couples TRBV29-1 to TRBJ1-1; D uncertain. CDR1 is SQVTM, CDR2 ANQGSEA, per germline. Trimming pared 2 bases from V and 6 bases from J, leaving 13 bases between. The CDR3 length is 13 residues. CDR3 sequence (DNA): TGCAGCGTTGAAAAAAGGCATAGCCCTGAAGCTTTCTTT. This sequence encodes CSVEKRHSPEAFF.

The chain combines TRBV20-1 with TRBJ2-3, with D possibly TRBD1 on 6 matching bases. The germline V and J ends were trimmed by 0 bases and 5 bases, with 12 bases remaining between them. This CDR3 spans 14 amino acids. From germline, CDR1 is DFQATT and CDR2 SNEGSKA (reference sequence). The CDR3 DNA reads TGCAGTGCTAGAGATTTGGGGGCTGGAGATACGCAGTATTTT. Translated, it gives CSARDLGAGDTQYF.

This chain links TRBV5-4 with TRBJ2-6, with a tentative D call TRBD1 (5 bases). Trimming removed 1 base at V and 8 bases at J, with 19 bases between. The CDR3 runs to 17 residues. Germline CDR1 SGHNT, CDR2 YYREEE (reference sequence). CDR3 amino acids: CASSLISGPGVTNVLTF. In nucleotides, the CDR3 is TGTGCCAGCAGCTTGATTTCAGGGCCCGGCGTGACCAACGTCCTGACTTTC.

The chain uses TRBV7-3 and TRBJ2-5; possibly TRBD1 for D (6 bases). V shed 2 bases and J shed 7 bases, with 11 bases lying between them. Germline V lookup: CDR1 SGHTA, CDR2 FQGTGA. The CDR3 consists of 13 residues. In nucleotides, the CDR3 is TGTGCCAGCAGCTTAGGGACATTTGGGACCCAGTACTTC. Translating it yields CASSLGTFGTQYF.

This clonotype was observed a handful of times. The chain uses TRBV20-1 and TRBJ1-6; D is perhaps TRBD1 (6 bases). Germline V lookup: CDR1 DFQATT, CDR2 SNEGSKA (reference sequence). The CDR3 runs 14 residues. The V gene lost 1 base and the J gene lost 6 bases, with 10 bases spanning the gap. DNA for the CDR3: TGCAGTGCTAGAGCCAGGGGAGGTAATTCACCCCTCCACTTT. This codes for CSARARGGNSPLHF.

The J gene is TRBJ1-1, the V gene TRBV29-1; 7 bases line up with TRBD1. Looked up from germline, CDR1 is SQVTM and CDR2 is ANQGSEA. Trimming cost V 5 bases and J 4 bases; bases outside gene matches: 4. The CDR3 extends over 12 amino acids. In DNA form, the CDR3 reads TGCAGCGTTAAGGGGGCTGGCACTGAAGCTTTCTTT. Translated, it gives CSVKGAGTEAFF.

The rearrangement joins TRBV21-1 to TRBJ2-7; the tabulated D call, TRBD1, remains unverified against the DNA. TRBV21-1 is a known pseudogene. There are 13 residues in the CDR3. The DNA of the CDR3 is TGTGCCAGCTATGATCGGACAGCCTACGAGCAGTACGTC. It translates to CASYDRTAYEQYV.